Below, 20 T cell receptor beta chains from the same sample are listed, as sequenced in a study of low-dose radiotherapy and immunotherapy resistance in tumors. TRAV- and TRBV-specific primers primed first-strand cDNA, covering alpha and beta chains. The authors ran about 18 PCR cycles to amplify TCRs with a constant-region primer and V-primer adapter. Each CDR3 protein is one row after TCRdb ran MiXCR on the reads. The sample carries 14,000 to 15,000 distinct CDR3 sequences, around 50% recorded once. These receptor sequences come from a human donor with advanced metastatic prostate, ovarian, gallbladder or colorectal cancer (not recorded which). This table probably holds off-target reads from a library built for another chain.

This clonotype was detected once. The chain has TRBV6-2 or TRBV6-3 and TRBJ2-2, with D possibly matching TRBD2 (5 bases). CDR3 length: 14 amino acids. V shed 5 bases and J shed 5 bases, with 12 bases lying between them. Germline V lookup: CDR1 MNHEY, CDR2 SVGEGT. The CDR3 sequence: CASSGPSYTGELFF. The CDR3 DNA is TGTGCCAGCAGTGGGCCTAGCTATACCGGGGAGCTGTTTTTT.

Only a few counts were recorded for this clonotype. The chain links TRBV20-1 to TRBJ1-5; perhaps TRBD1 as D (6 bases). The CDR3 is 15 amino acids. Germline V CDR1 and CDR2: DFQATT, SNEGSKA (reference sequence). V lost 5 bases and J 7 bases, leaving 21 bases between the germline ends. The CDR3 region is CSAQEIQGLGQPQHF. The DNA of the CDR3 is TGCAGTGCTCAAGAAATCCAGGGGTTGGGACAGCCCCAGCATTTT.

This clonotype turned up a few times. The genes are TRBV9 and TRBJ2-3; D gene uncertain. Deletions cut 0 bases from V and 4 bases from J, with 12 bases between. The CDR3 totals 15 residues. Germline V gives CDR1 SGDLS, CDR2 YYNGEE. The CDR3 DNA follows: TGTGCCAGCAGCGTAGGTCAGGTTGGATCAGATACGCAGTATTTT. The encoded protein is CASSVGQVGSDTQYF. Drawing the rest from reference TRBV9 and TRBJ2-3, the complete variable domain is DSGVTQTPKHLITATGQRVTLRCSPRSGDLSVYWYQQSLDQGLQFLIQYYNGEERAKGNILERFSAQQFPDLHSELNLSSLELGDSALYFCASSVGQVGSDTQYFGPGTRLTVL.

V gene TRBV27 combines with J gene TRBJ1-1; unclear D gene. V gave up 5 bases and J gave up 5 bases, with 15 bases separating them. The length of the CDR3 is 14 residues. Looked up from germline, CDR1 is MNHEY and CDR2 is SMNVEV (reference sequence). CDR3 loop: CASSLSRLRTEAFF. CDR3 DNA sequence: TGTGCCAGCAGTCTCTCCAGGCTGCGGACTGAAGCTTTCTTT.

The chain combines TRBV19 with TRBJ1-2; 7 bases fit TRBD1. CDR1 and CDR2 from the germline V gene are LNHDA and SQIVND (reference sequence). CDR3 size: 14 residues. Losses at the gene ends were 9 bases for V and 6 bases for J; bases not matched to a gene: 13. The CDR3 nucleotides are TGTGCCAGCATATCTCCGGGACAGCGGAATGGCTACACCTTC. Amino acid sequence: CASISPGQRNGYTF.

The chain couples TRBV24-1 to TRBJ2-2; unclear D gene. There are 17 residues in the CDR3. Per germline, CDR1 KGHDR and CDR2 SFDVKD. Trimming stripped 3 bases from V and 3 bases from J, with 16 bases between. The chain's CDR3 is CATSDTQAVGHTGELFF. CDR3 DNA sequence: TGTGCCACCAGTGATACCCAGGCGGTGGGCCACACCGGGGAGCTGTTTTTT.

This clonotype has a handful of counts. The chain couples TRBV7-2 to TRBJ1-3; no firm D call. Germline V gives CDR1 SGHTA, CDR2 FQGNSA. V lost 1 base, J lost 0 bases, and 10 bases lay in between. The CDR3 contains 16 residues. This CDR3 reads CASSLVGLSSGNTIYF. The CDR3, as DNA: TGTGCCAGCAGCTTAGTGGGCCTCAGCTCTGGAAACACCATATATTTT.

This clonotype came up a few times. The rearrangement joins TRBV28 to TRBJ2-5, with no clear D. The CDR3 has 10 amino acids. V was trimmed by 7 bases and J by 2 bases, leaving 2 bases between them. The germline gives CDR1 MDHEN, CDR2 SYDVKM. The CDR3 region has the DNA TGTGCCAGCATTCAAGAGACCCAGTACTTC. This sequence encodes CASIQETQYF.

The CDR3 region is CAIRETGANSPLHF. DNA of the CDR3: TGTGCCATCAGGGAAACAGGGGCAAATTCACCCCTCCACTTT. This chain links TRBV10-3 with TRBJ1-6; 7 bases match TRBD1. The germline V gene encodes CDR1 ENHRY and CDR2 SYGVKD. Trimming cost V 6 bases and J 7 bases; bases outside gene matches: 6. The CDR3 runs to 14 residues.

The V gene is TRBV7-9, the J gene TRBJ1-6; possibly TRBD1 for D (6 bases). Trimming shortened V by 4 bases and J by 6 bases, and 13 bases separated the two germline ends. Germline V gene data show CDR1 as SEHNR and CDR2 as FQNEAQ (reference sequence). The CDR3 runs 15 residues. The CDR3 coding sequence is TGTGCCAGCAGCTACAGGGACATGACTAATTCACCCCTCCACTTT. Its protein is CASSYRDMTNSPLHF.

This clonotype has just a few counts. Here the CDR3 DNA reads TGCGCCAGCAGTGACACCGGCAATCAGCCCCAGCATTTT. The encoded protein is CASSDTGNQPQHF. This chain joins TRBV10-1 and TRBJ1-5; D remains unclear. V lost 3 bases to trimming and J lost 2 bases, with 5 bases between them. Germline V gives CDR1 WNHNN, CDR2 SYGVQD (reference sequence). CDR3 length: 13 amino acids.

The chain links TRBV5-6 to TRBJ2-2, with TRBD2 matching 10 bases. Germline loops: CDR1 SGHDT, CDR2 YYEEEE. The CDR3 has 15 residues. The ends lost 4 bases at V and 4 bases at J; junction bases unmatched: 4. The DNA of the CDR3 is TGTGCCAGCAGCCAAGGACTAGCGGCCACCGGGGAGCTGTTTTTT. This codes for CASSQGLAATGELFF.

The chain combines TRBV7-2 with TRBJ1-1, with D maybe TRBD1 (6 bases). Germline V gene sequence: CDR1 SGHTA, CDR2 FQGNSA. The CDR3 loop spans 13 amino acids. V was clipped by 4 bases and J by 4 bases, with 10 bases between them. The CDR3 is CASSSTGPTEAFF. CDR3 nucleotide sequence: TGTGCCAGCAGCTCCACAGGGCCCACTGAAGCTTTCTTT.

The V call is TRBV5-1, the J call TRBJ2-7; TRBD2 matches at 8 bases. The germline CDR1 and CDR2 sequences are SGHRS and YFSETQ. CDR3 size: 15 residues. Unmatched junction bases numbered 9, after V lost 4 bases and J lost 3 bases. The CDR3 DNA reads as TGCGCCAGCAGCCGAGGGACTAGAGGGGGCTACGAGCAGTACTTC. Protein: CASSRGTRGGYEQYF.

This chain uses TRBV29-1 with TRBJ2-3; 7 bases map to TRBD2. This CDR3 comprises 17 residues. The germline V gene encodes CDR1 SQVTM and CDR2 ANQGSEA. Unmatched junction bases numbered 14, after V lost 0 bases and J lost 5 bases. CDR3 in amino acids: CSVEDGRDERVVDTQYF. The CDR3 DNA reads TGCAGCGTTGAAGATGGGAGGGACGAGCGGGTCGTAGATACGCAGTATTTT.

This chain connects TRBV5-1 to TRBJ2-3; D is unclear. This CDR3 has 16 residues. Germline loops: CDR1 SGHRS, CDR2 YFSETQ. V was pared by 5 bases and J by 6 bases, with 22 bases between. The CDR3 nucleotides are TGCGCCAGCAGGGGTTTCGGAGTGGATATGACGGATACGCAGTATTTT. Protein product: CASRGFGVDMTDTQYF.

This chain connects TRBV20-1 to TRBJ1-2; D not certain. Germline V gives CDR1 DFQATT, CDR2 SNEGSKA (reference sequence). There are 9 residues in the CDR3. Trimming left V 2 bases short and J 8 bases short, with 3 bases between. In nucleotides, the CDR3 is TGCAGTGCTAGATTGGGCTACACCTTC. It encodes CSARLGYTF.

The sample holds a few counts of this clonotype. The rearrangement uses TRBV6-1 and TRBJ1-2; D gene ambiguous. The germline CDR1 and CDR2 sequences are MNHNS and SASEGT. The CDR3 spans 15 residues. Between the trimmed V and J ends, which lost 2 bases and 3 bases, there was a span of 13 bases. The CDR3 DNA follows: TGTGCCAGCAGTGAATCAATGTGGGCGGACTATGGCTACACCTTC. This gives the protein CASSESMWADYGYTF.

In its sample, this clonotype was seen a few times. The chain is built from TRBV29-1 and TRBJ2-3; 12 bases line up with TRBD2. Germline V gene data show CDR1 as SQVTM and CDR2 as ANQGSEA. CDR3 length equals 16 residues. J gave up 0 bases and V 5 bases, and 6 bases lay outside the gene matches. The CDR3 DNA is TGCAGCGTTAGAGGACTAGCGGGGCATAGCACAGATACGCAGTATTTT. Protein sequence: CSVRGLAGHSTDTQYF.

The gene calls are TRBV6-1 and TRBJ2-5; D tentatively reads TRBD1 or TRBD2 (5 bases each). CDR3 length: 16 residues. CDR1 is MNHNS, CDR2 SASEGT, per germline. Trimming shortened V by 1 base and J by 5 bases, and 17 bases separated the two germline ends. The CDR3: CASSEGAQGRWETQYF. CDR3 coding DNA: TGTGCCAGCAGTGAAGGGGCCCAGGGACGCTGGGAGACCCAGTACTTC.